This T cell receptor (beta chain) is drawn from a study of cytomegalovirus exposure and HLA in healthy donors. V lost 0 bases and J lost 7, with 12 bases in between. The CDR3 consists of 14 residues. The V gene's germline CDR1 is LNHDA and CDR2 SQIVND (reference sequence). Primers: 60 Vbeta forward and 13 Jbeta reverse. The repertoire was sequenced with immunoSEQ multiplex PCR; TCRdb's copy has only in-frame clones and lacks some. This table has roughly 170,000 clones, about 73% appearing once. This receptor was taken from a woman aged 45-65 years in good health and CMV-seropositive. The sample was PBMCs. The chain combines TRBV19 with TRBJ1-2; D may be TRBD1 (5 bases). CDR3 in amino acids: CASSIEGAAPGYTF. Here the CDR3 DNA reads TGTGCCAGTAGTATAGAAGGGGCTGCGCCTGGCTACACCTTC.